This TCR beta chain was obtained from a study of beta chain features in type 1 diabetes. General study results and limits: Sampled from patients, naive, central memory and Treg TCRB repertoires appeared more similar than those sampled from healthy donors.

Since all of the isolated RNA was reverse transcribed, expressed TCRB transcripts were what got sequenced. Naive, central memory and regulatory T cell samples averaged around 3.9 million immunoSEQ reads each. Only in-frame clones appear in the TCRdb table, and some are missing; sequencing was by immunoSEQ multiplex PCR. The sample carries more than 350,000 clones, about an eighth recorded once. The germline gives CDR1 SGHVS, CDR2 FNYEAQ. V lost 2 bases to trimming and J lost 1 base, with 8 bases between them. The CDR3 contains 14 residues. This clone was seen more than once but under ten times. Its target is unknown. Purities over 95% were achieved in all sorted populations.

Sequencing was performed on naive CD4+ T cells from blood. V and J are TRBV7-6 and TRBJ1-1; unclear D gene. This clonotype was sampled from a woman younger than 30 in good health. The CDR3 DNA follows: TGTGCCAGCAGCTTATCTCTGGGGAACACTGAAGCTTTCTTT. Translating it yields CASSLSLGNTEAFF.